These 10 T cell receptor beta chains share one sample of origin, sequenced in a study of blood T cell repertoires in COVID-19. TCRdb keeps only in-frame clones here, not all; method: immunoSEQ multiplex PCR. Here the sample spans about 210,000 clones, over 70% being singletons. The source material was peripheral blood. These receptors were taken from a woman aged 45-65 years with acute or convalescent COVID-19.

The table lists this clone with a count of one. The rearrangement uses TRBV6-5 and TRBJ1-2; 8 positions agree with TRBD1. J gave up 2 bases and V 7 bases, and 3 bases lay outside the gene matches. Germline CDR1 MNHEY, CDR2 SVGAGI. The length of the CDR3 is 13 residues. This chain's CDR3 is CASTRTGNYGYTF. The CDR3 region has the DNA TGTGCCAGCACCCGGACAGGGAACTATGGCTACACCTTC.

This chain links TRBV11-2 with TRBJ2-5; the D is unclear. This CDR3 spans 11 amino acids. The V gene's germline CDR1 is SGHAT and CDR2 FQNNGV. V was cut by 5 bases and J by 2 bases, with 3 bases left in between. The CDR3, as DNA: TGTGCCAGCAGCCCTCAAGAGACCCAGTACTTC. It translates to CASSPQETQYF.

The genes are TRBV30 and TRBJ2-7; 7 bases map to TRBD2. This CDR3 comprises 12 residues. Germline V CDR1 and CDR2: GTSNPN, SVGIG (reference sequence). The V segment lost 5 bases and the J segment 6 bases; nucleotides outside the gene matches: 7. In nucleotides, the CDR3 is TGTGCCTGGGGAGCCCCGGGGGGCGAGCAGTACTTC. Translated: CAWGAPGGEQYF.

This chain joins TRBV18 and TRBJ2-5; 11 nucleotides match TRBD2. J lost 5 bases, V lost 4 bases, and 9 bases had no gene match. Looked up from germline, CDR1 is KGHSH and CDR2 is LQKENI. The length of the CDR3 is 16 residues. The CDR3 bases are TGTGCCAGCTCACTCTTAGCGGGAGGGCCAACGGAGACCCAGTACTTC. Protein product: CASSLLAGGPTETQYF.

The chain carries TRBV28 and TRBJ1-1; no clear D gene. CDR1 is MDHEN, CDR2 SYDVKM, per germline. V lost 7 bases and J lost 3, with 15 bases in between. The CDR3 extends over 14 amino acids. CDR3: CASKPGGLHTEAFF. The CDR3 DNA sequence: TGTGCCAGCAAACCTGGCGGACTACACACTGAAGCTTTCTTT.

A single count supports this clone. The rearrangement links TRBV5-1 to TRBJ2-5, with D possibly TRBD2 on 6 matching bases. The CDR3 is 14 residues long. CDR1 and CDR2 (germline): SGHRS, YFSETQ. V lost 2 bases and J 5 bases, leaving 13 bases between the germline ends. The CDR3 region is CASSFDREIETQYF. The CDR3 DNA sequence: TGCGCCAGCAGCTTTGACCGGGAGATTGAGACCCAGTACTTC.

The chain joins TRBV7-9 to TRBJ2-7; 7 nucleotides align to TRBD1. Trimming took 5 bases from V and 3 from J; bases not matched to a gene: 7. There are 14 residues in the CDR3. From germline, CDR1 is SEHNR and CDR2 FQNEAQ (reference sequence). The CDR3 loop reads CASSLDRLNYEQYF. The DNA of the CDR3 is TGTGCCAGCAGCCTGGACAGGTTGAACTACGAGCAGTACTTC.

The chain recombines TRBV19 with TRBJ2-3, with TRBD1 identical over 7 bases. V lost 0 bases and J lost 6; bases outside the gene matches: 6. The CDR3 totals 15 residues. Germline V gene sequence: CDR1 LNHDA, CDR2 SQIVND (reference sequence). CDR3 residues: CASSIDLTTGDTQYF. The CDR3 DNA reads TGTGCCAGTAGTATAGACTTAACGACAGGGGATACGCAGTATTTT.

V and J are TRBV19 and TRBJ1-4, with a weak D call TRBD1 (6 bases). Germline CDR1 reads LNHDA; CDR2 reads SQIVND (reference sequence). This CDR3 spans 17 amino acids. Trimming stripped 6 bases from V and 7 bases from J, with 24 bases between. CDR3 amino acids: CASRSETGTPRSEKLFF. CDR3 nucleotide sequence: TGTGCCAGTAGATCCGAGACAGGAACTCCCCGGAGTGAAAAACTGTTTTTT. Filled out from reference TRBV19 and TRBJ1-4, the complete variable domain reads DGGITQSPKYLFRKEGQNVTLSCEQNLNHDAMYWYRQDPGQGLRLIYYSQIVNDFQKGDIAEGYSVSREKKESFPLTVTSAQKNPTAFYLCASRSETGTPRSEKLFFGSGTQLSVL.

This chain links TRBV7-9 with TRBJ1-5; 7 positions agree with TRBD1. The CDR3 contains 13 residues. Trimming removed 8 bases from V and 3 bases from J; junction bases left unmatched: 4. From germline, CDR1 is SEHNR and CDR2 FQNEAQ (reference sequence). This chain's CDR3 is CASGTGDNQPQHF. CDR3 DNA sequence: TGTGCCAGCGGAACAGGGGACAATCAGCCCCAGCATTTT.